This T cell receptor (beta chain) was found in a study of blood T cell repertoires in COVID-19. On the study more broadly: Some COVID-19 samples were acute and others convalescent; all came from the United States, Italy and Spain. In each case, the material was cDNA or gDNA derived from T cells, B-cell-depleted T cells, or PBMCs.

The table lists this clone with a few counts. Authors' methods: Amplification with reference gene primers provided the estimates of nucleated cell counts. The table came from immunoSEQ multiplex PCR; TCRdb's copy has only in-frame clones and leaves some out. V, J and clone size derive from that table, while D and trimming were established from the DNA sequence. The repertoire has about 240,000 clones, 75% to 85% of them found once; the top ten carry 6.5% to 8.5%. Seattle patient enrollment occurred during active infection, with longitudinal follow-up thereafter. With 5 bases removed from V and 4 bases from J, the gap between germline ends came to 9 bases. CDR1 and CDR2 from the germline V gene are SGHRS and YFSETQ. There are 12 residues in the CDR3.

This receptor was obtained from a woman aged 80 or over with COVID-19, enrolled during active disease. Sequencing was carried out using peripheral blood. The chain combines TRBV5-1 with TRBJ1-2; D is ambiguous. The CDR3 sequence: CASSRDTYGYTF. DNA of the CDR3: TGCGCCAGCAGTCGAGACACCTATGGCTACACCTTC.